This TCR beta chain was documented in a study of T cells in tuberculosis. Whole-study results and caveats: Smaller alpha distances in active tuberculosis partly reflected shorter CDR3-alpha lengths.

Using immunoSEQ multiplex PCR, the repertoire was profiled, and TCRdb retains in-frame clones only, with some absent. The repertoire holds over 25,000 clones, with around 87% as singletons. As for this clone: Its specificity is not known.

Germline V gene lookup returns CDR1 MDHEN and CDR2 SYDVKM. V was clipped by 6 bases and J by 2 bases, with 3 bases between them. CDR3 length: 11 amino acids. Sequenced material: PBMCs. This rearrangement joins TRBV28 to TRBJ2-3, with D hard to call. This sequence was found in a donor aged 10 to 29 with latent tuberculosis or without tuberculosis infection. The CDR3 loop is CASRYTDTQYF. CDR3 DNA sequence: TGTGCCAGCAGGTACACAGATACGCAGTATTTT.